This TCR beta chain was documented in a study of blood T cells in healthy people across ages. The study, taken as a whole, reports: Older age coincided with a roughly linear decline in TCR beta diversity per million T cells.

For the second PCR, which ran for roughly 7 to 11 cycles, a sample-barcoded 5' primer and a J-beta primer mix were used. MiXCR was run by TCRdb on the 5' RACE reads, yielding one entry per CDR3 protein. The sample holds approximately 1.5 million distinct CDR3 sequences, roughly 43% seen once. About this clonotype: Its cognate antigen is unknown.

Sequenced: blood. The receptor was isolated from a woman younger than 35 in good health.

CDR3 residues: CSASRLAGGNVNEQFF. The CDR3 nucleotides read TGCAGTGCTAGTCGACTAGCGGGAGGTAATGTAAATGAGCAGTTCTTC. The chain employs TRBV20-1 and TRBJ2-1; TRBD2 agrees at 13 bases. J was trimmed by 7 bases and V by 3 bases; bases with no gene match: 9. Germline V gives CDR1 DFQATT, CDR2 SNEGSKA (reference sequence). The CDR3 length is 16 residues.